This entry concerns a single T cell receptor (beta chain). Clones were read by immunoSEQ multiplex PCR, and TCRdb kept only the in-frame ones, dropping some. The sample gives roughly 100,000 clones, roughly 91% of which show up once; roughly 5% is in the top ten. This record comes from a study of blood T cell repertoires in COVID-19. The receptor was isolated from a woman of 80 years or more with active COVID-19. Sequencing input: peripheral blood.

CDR3: CASSRLAGLGTDTQYF. CDR3 nucleotides: TGTGCCAGCAGCAGACTAGCGGGACTGGGGACAGATACGCAGTATTTT. V and J are TRBV21-1 and TRBJ2-3; TRBD2 is taken as the D call from the table, unchecked against the DNA. TRBV21-1 is a pseudogene locus. This CDR3 is 16 amino acids long.